This T cell receptor (beta chain) was recovered during a study of Ad26.COV2.S vaccination and SARS-CoV-2 variants. Background on the study: Ad26.COV2.S given intramuscularly, once or twice 56 days apart.

CDR1 and CDR2 (germline): MGHDK, SYGVNS. Trimming stripped 1 base from V and 0 bases from J, with 16 bases between. This CDR3 has 18 amino acids. The method was immunoSEQ multiplex PCR; TCRdb's version includes in-frame clones alone and lacks a portion of them. The sample contains about 680,000 clones, roughly nine tenths of which appear only once. The treatment denotes: around 19 received Ad26.COV2.S at low or high dose, single or two shots; roughly five received placebo; per-sample allocation not given. Sampling happened 63 days after the first vaccine or placebo injection. The specimen was peripheral blood, collected in a trial of Ad26.COV2.S vaccine versus placebo. This chain uses TRBV25-1 with TRBJ1-3, with a tentative D call TRBD1 (5 bases). The TCR was taken from a person between 18 and 60 years old who received the Ad26.COV2.S COVID-19 vaccine or a placebo. CDR3 DNA: TGTGCCAGCAGTGAATTTTTCGGGGGAGCCGTCTCTGGAAACACCATATATTTT. Its protein is CASSEFFGGAVSGNTIYF.